This TCR beta chain was identified during a study of OX40 agonist ivuxolimab in advanced cancers. Study overall: With ivuxolimab, an agonistic anti-OX40 (CD134) antibody, patients were treated. It was permissible to have had prior anti-PD-1, anti-PD-L1 or anti-CTLA-4 therapy, and 40% had some. The dose-escalation group included hepatocellular carcinoma, melanoma, renal cell carcinoma and head and neck cancer.

Details on this clone: Its target is unknown.

Only in-frame clones appear in the TCRdb table, and some are missing; sequencing was by immunoSEQ multiplex PCR. The sample carries 87,000 or so clones, about 85% recorded once. CDR1 and CDR2 from the germline V gene are MDHEN and SYDVKM. The CDR3 sequence is 16 residues long. The J segment lost 3 bases and the V segment lost 6 bases, leaving 7 bases of the junction unmatched. Study-level findings and limits: Relative to CD4+, CD8+ T cells held more expanded clones on average.

The source was CD4+ or CD8+ T cells sorted from blood, collected in a trial of the OX40 agonist ivuxolimab. The J gene is TRBJ2-1, the V gene TRBV28, with TRBD1 matching 11 bases. This receptor was taken from an adult with an advanced solid tumor such as melanoma, head and neck, liver or kidney cancer. CDR3 nucleotides: TGTGCCAGCAGCGAGGGGGGGACAGGGGGCTACAATGAGCAGTTCTTC. As protein: CASSEGGTGGYNEQFF.